Following are 2 T cell receptor beta chains from one sample sequenced in a study of blood T cell repertoires in COVID-19. TCRdb's table, derived via immunoSEQ multiplex PCR, lists solely in-frame clones and lacks some. The sample lists roughly 76,000 clones; roughly nine tenths were seen once. Sequences were obtained from peripheral blood. These receptors were collected from a man aged 45 to 65 with acute or convalescent COVID-19.

This chain connects TRBV27 to TRBJ2-7; a weak D match, TRBD2 (6 bases). The germline gives CDR1 MNHEY, CDR2 SMNVEV (reference sequence). The CDR3 totals 14 residues. Deletions cut 2 bases from V and 3 bases from J, with 11 bases between. This chain's CDR3 is CASSLPGLIYEQYF. DNA for the CDR3: TGTGCCAGCAGTTTACCGGGACTGATCTACGAGCAGTACTTC.

This clone turned up a few times. J is TRBJ1-5 and V is TRBV27; 7 bases are a match to TRBD1. The J segment lost 4 bases and the V segment lost 5 bases, leaving 2 bases of the junction unmatched. The CDR3 loop spans 13 amino acids. Germline V CDR1 and CDR2: MNHEY, SMNVEV (reference sequence). The CDR3 DNA follows: TGTGCCAGCAGTCGGGACAGAAATCAGCCCCAGCATTTT. Protein: CASSRDRNQPQHF.